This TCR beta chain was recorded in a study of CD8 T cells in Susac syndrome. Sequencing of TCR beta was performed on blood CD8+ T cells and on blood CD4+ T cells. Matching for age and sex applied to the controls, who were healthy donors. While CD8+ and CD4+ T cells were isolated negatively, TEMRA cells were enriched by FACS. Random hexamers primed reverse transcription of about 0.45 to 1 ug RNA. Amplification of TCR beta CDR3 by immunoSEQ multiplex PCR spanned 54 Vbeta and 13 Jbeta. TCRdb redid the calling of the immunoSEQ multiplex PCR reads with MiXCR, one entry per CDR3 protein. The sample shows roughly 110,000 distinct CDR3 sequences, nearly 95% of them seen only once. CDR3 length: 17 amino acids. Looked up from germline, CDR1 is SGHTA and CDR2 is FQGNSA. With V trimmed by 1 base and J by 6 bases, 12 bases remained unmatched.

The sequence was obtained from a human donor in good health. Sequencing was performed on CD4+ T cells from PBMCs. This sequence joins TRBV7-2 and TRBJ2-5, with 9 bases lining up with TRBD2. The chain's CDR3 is CASSLEVGLAGLKTQYF. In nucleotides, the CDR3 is TGTGCCAGCAGCTTAGAGGTTGGCCTAGCGGGGCTGAAGACCCAGTACTTC.